One sample yielded the 11 T cell receptor beta chains listed below, sequenced in a study of shared clonotypes between healthy human individuals. The table came from immunoSEQ multiplex PCR; TCRdb's copy has only in-frame clones and leaves some out. The table includes millions of clones, approximately 94% detected once. CD45RO negativity and positive selection for CCR7 defined naive CD8 cells, a population that excluded terminally differentiated effector memory CD45RA+ cells. Material for sequencing was naive CD8+ T cells sorted from blood. These receptor sequences come from a man between 18 and 29 years old in good health.

The rearrangement links TRBV28 to TRBJ2-3; 16 positions match TRBD2. There are 17 residues in the CDR3. Trimming took 2 bases from V and 1 from J; bases not matched to a gene: 0. CDR1 and CDR2 (germline): MDHEN, SYDVKM. The CDR3 nucleotides are TGTGCCAGCAGTTTAGGGACTAGCGGGGGGGGCACAGATACGCAGTATTTT. Translation gives CASSLGTSGGGTDTQYF.

Concerning this clone: Other DNA sequences from this sample encode an identical CDR3 as well. The genes are TRBV5-4 and TRBJ2-7; possibly TRBD1 for D (6 bases). Trimming took off 0 bases at V and 2 bases at J, with 9 bases between the two ends. The CDR3 totals 14 residues. Germline lookup yields CDR1 SGHNT and CDR2 YYREEE (reference sequence). CDR3 in amino acids: CASSLGQAAYEQYF. CDR3 nucleotide sequence: TGTGCCAGCAGCTTGGGACAGGCCGCCTACGAGCAGTACTTC.

The chain has TRBV27 and TRBJ1-2, with D maybe TRBD1 (5 bases). The CDR3 loop spans 13 amino acids. Germline CDR1 MNHEY, CDR2 SMNVEV (reference sequence). The ends were cut back, 3 bases at V and 10 bases at J, with 15 bases in the middle. The CDR3 sequence: CASSLVRVGPYTF. The DNA for the CDR3 is TGTGCCAGCAGTTTGGTCAGGGTGGGGCCCTACACCTTC.

V gene TRBV25-1 combines with J gene TRBJ2-5, with D hard to call. Germline V gene sequence: CDR1 MGHDK, CDR2 SYGVNS. This CDR3 contains 14 residues. Trimming removed 2 bases at V and 2 bases at J, with 9 bases between. The CDR3 sequence is CASSEVAVQETQYF. CDR3 DNA: TGTGCCAGCAGTGAAGTGGCGGTACAAGAGACCCAGTACTTC.

This clone has a single count. In DNA, the CDR3 is TGTGCCAGCAGCTTAGAGGGGGCCAAAAACATTCAGTACTTC. Protein: CASSLEGAKNIQYF. The J gene is TRBJ2-4, the V gene TRBV7-2; maybe TRBD1 (5 bases). With 1 base removed from V and 1 base from J, the gap between germline ends came to 5 bases. The CDR3 loop spans 14 amino acids. CDR1 is SGHTA and CDR2 is FQGNSA in the germline V gene.

The V and J genes are TRBV15 and TRBJ1-5; 8 nucleotides match TRBD1. V trimming: 3 bases; J trimming: 0 bases; junction bases outside the gene matches: 4. Per the germline V gene, CDR1 is LNHNV and CDR2 is YYDKDF (reference sequence). This CDR3 has 16 amino acids. CDR3 region: CATSSGQGLSNQPQHF. CDR3 nucleotide sequence: TGTGCCACCAGCAGCGGACAGGGCCTTAGCAATCAGCCCCAGCATTTT.

A remark on this clone: Within the sample, other DNA sequences also encode this same CDR3. The chain links TRBV4-1 to TRBJ2-7; 13 bases fit TRBD2. Germline V gene lookup returns CDR1 MGHRA and CDR2 YSYEKL. V was clipped by 3 bases and J by 4 bases; unmatched bases: 3. The CDR3 sequence is 15 residues long. As DNA, the CDR3 is TGCGCCAGCAGCCACCGACTAGCGGGGGGTTACGAGCAGTACTTC. Translating it yields CASSHRLAGGYEQYF.

V is TRBV28 and J is TRBJ2-7, with TRBD2 matching over 9 bases. With 3 bases clipped from V and 5 bases from J, the junction kept 5 bases outside the gene matches. Germline V gives CDR1 MDHEN, CDR2 SYDVKM. The CDR3 spans 14 residues. The CDR3: CASSLLAGENEQYF. CDR3 coding DNA: TGTGCCAGCAGTTTGTTAGCGGGGGAAAACGAGCAGTACTTC.

This clone was recorded once. The chain has TRBV4-2 and TRBJ1-2; tentative D call: TRBD1 (6 bases). This CDR3 has 15 amino acids. The V end lost 0 bases, the J end lost 4 bases, and 12 bases lay between the germline ends. Germline V CDR1 and CDR2: LGHNA, YNFKEQ. The CDR3: CASSQEMGALYGYTF. The CDR3 coding sequence is TGTGCCAGCAGCCAAGAAATGGGGGCCCTCTATGGCTACACCTTC.

The chain combines TRBV5-6 with TRBJ2-7; 10 positions match TRBD2. CDR1 is SGHDT and CDR2 is YYEEEE in the germline V gene. V trimming: 3 bases; J trimming: 1 base; junction bases outside the gene matches: 4. The CDR3 spans 15 residues. CDR3: CASSSLAGASYEQYF. The CDR3 DNA follows: TGTGCCAGCAGCTCGCTAGCGGGGGCATCCTACGAGCAGTACTTC.

V gene TRBV9 combines with J gene TRBJ2-7, with D possibly called TRBD1 or TRBD2 (5 bases each). This CDR3 has 15 amino acids. Germline V gene data show CDR1 as SGDLS and CDR2 as YYNGEE. The V end lost 4 bases, the J end lost 5 bases, and 19 bases lay between the germline ends. CDR3 in DNA: TGTGCCAGCAGCCCTACCTCCGGGGCCCTCCACGAGCAGTACTTC. As protein: CASSPTSGALHEQYF.